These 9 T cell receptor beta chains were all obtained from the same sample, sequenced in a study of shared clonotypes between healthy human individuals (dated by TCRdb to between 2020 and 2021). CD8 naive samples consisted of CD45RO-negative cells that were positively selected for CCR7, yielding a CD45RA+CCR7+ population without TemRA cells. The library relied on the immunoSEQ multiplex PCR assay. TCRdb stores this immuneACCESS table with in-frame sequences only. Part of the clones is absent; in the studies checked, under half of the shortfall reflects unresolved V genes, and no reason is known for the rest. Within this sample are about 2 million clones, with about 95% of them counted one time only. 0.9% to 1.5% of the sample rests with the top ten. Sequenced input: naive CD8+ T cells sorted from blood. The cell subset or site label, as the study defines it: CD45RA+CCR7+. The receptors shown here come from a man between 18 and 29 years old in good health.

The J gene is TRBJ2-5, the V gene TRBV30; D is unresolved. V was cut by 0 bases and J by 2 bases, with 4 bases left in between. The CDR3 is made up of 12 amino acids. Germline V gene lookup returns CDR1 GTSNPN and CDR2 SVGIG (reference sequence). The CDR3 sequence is CAWSVEQETQYF. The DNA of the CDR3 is TGTGCCTGGAGTGTAGAGCAAGAGACCCAGTACTTC. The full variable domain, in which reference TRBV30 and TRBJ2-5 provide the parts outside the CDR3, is SQTIHQWPATLVQPVGSPLSLECTVEGTSNPNLYWYRQAAGRGLQLLFYSVGIGQISSEVPQNLSASRPQDRQFILSSKKLLLSDSGFYLCAWSVEQETQYFGPGTRLLVL.

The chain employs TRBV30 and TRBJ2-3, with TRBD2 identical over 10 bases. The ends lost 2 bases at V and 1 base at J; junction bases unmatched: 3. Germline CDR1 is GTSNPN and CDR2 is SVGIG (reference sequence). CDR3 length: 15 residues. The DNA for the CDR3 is TGTGCCTGGAGTTCCGGGACTAGCGGCACAGATACGCAGTATTTT. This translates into CAWSSGTSGTDTQYF.

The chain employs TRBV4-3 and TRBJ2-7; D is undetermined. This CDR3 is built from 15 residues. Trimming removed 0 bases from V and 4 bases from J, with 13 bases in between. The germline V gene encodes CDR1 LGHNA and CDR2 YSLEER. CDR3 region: CASSQDPGPQYEQYF. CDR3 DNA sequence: TGCGCCAGCAGCCAAGATCCCGGCCCACAATACGAGCAGTACTTC.

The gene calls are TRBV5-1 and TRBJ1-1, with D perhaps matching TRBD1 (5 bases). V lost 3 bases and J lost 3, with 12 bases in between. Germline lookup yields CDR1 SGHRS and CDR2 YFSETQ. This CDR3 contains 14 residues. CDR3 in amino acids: CASSSFLGDTEAFF. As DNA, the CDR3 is TGCGCCAGCAGCTCATTTTTGGGGGACACTGAAGCTTTCTTT.

The CDR3 region is CAARSKGTYEQYF. The CDR3 coding sequence is TGTGCCGCCAGGTCCAAAGGAACTTACGAGCAGTACTTC. V and J are TRBV19 and TRBJ2-7, with D hard to call. Trimming cost V 11 bases and J 4 bases, with 18 bases left between them. Germline CDR1 is LNHDA and CDR2 is SQIVND (reference sequence). The CDR3 consists of 13 residues.

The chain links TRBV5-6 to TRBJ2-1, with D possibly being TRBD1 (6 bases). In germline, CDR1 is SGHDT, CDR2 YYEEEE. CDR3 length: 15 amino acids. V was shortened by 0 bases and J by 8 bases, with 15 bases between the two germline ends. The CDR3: CASSLVGHLMDEQFF. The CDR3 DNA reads TGTGCCAGCAGCTTGGTGGGACACCTTATGGATGAGCAGTTCTTC.

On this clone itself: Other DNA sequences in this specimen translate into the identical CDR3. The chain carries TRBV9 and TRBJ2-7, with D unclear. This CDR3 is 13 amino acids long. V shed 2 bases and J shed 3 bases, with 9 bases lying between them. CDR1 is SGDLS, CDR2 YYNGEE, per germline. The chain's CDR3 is CASSVKGGYEQYF. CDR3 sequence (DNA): TGTGCCAGCAGCGTTAAGGGCGGCTACGAGCAGTACTTC.

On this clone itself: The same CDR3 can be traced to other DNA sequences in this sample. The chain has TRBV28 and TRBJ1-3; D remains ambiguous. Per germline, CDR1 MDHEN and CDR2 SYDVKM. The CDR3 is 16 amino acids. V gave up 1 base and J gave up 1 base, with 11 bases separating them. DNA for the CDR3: TGTGCCAGCAGTTTATCAAGGGAAGGGTCTGGAAACACCATATATTTT. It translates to CASSLSREGSGNTIYF.

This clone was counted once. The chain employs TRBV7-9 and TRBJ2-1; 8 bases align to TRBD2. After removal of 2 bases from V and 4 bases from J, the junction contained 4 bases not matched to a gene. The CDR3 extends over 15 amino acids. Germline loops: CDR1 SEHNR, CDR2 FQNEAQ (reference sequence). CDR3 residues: CASSLPAGVYNEQFF. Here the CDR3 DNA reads TGTGCCAGCAGCTTACCAGCGGGAGTATACAATGAGCAGTTCTTC.